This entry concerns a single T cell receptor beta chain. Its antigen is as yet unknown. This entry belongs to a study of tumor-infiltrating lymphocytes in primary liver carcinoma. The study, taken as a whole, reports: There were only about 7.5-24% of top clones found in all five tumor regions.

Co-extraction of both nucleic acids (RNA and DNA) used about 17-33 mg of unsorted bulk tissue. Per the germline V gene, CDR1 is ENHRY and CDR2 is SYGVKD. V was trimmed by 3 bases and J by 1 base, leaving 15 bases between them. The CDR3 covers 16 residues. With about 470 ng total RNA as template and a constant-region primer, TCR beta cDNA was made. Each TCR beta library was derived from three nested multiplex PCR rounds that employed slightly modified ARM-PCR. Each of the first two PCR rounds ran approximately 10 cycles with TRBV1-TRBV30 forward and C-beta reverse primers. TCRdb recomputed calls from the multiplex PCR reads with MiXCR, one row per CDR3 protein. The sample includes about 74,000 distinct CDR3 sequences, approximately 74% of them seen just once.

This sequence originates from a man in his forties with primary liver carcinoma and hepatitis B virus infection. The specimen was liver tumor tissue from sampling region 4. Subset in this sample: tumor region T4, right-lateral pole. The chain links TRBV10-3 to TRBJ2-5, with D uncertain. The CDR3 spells CAISDRADFSQETQYF. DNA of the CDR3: TGTGCCATCAGTGACCGGGCTGATTTCTCCCAAGAGACCCAGTACTTC.